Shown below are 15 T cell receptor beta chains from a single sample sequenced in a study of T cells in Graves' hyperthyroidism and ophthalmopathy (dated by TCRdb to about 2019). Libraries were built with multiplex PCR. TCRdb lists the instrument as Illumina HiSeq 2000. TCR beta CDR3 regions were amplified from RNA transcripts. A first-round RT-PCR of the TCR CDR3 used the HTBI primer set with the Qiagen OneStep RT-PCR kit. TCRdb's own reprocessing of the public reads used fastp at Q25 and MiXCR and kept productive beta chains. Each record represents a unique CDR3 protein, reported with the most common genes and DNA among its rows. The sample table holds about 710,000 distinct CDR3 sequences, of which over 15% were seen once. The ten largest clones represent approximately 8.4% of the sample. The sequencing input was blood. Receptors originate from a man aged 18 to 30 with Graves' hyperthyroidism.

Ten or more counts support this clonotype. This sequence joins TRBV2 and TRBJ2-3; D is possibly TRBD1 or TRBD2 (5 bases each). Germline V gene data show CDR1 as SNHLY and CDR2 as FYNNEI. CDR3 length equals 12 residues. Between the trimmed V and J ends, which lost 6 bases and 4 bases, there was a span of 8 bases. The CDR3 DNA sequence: TGTGCCAGCAGGACGGGACCAGATACGCAGTATTTT. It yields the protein CASRTGPDTQYF.

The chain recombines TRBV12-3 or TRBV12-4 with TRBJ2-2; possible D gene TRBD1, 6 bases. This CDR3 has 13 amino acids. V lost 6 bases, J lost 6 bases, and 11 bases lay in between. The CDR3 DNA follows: TGTGCCAGCAGGAGGACAGAATCCGGGGAGCTGTTTTTT. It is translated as CASRRTESGELFF.

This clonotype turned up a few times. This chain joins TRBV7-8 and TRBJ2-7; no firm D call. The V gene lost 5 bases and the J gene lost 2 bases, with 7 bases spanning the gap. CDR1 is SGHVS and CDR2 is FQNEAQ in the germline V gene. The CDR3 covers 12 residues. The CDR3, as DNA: TGTGCCAGCAGCCACCGGCCCTACGAGCAGTACTTC. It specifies CASSHRPYEQYF.

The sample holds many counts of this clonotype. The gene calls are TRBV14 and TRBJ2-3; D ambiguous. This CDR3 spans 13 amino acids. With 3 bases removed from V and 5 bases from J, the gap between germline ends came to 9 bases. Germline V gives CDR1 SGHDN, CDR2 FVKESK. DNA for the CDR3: TGTGCCAGCAGCCAGGGGTTTAAAGATACGCAGTATTTT. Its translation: CASSQGFKDTQYF.

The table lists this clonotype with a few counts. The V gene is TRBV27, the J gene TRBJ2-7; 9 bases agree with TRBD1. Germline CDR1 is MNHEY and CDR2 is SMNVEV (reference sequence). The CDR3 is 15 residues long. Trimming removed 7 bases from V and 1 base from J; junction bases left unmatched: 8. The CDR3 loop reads CASNPFGTGSYEQYF. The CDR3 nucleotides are TGTGCCAGCAACCCTTTTGGGACAGGGTCCTACGAGCAGTACTTC.

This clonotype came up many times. The CDR3 is CASSSGGGGTTGNTIYF. CDR3 sequence (DNA): TGTGCCAGCAGTTCGGGGGGCGGAGGGACGACTGGAAACACCATATATTTT. V gene TRBV6-5 combines with J gene TRBJ1-3, with D perhaps matching TRBD1 (6 bases). Trimming stripped 4 bases from V and 2 bases from J, with 18 bases between. The CDR3 is made up of 17 amino acids. Germline V gene data show CDR1 as MNHEY and CDR2 as SVGAGI.

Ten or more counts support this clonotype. As DNA, the CDR3 is TGTGCCAGCTCCGTAGCGGGAGTCAATGAGCAGTTCTTC. Protein sequence: CASSVAGVNEQFF. This chain links TRBV18 with TRBJ2-1; 9 bases line up with TRBD2. V gave up 6 bases and J gave up 6 bases; unmatched junction bases: 3. Germline values: CDR1 KGHSH, CDR2 LQKENI. The CDR3 loop spans 13 amino acids.

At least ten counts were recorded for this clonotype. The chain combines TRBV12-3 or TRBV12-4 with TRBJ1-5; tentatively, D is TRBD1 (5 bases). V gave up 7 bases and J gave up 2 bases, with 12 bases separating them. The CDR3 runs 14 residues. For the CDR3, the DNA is TGTGCCAGCACCTCGGCGGGGCGCAATCAGCCCCAGCATTTT. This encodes CASTSAGRNQPQHF.

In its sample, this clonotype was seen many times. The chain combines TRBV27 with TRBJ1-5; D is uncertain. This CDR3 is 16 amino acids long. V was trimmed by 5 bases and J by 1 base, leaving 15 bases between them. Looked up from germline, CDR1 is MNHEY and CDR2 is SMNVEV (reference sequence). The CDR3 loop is CASSLRWQVSNQPQHF. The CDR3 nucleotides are TGTGCCAGCAGTCTCCGCTGGCAGGTGAGCAATCAGCCCCAGCATTTT.

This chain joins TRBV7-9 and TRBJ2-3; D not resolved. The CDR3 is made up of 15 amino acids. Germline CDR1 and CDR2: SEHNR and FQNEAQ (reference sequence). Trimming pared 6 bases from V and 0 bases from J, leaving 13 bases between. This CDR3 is CASSSPPDSTDTQYF. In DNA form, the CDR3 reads TGTGCCAGCAGTTCCCCCCCGGACAGCACAGATACGCAGTATTTT.

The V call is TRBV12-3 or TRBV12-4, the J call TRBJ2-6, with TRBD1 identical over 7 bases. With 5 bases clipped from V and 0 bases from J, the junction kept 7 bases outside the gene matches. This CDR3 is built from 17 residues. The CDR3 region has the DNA TGTGCCAGCAGTATGGGGACAGACATCTCTGGGGCCAACGTCCTGACTTTC. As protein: CASSMGTDISGANVLTF.

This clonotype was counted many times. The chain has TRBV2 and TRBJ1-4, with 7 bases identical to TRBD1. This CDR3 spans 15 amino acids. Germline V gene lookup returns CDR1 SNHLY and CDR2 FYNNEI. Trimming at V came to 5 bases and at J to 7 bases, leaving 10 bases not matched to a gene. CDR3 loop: CASSIQGESGEKLFF. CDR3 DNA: TGTGCCAGCAGTATTCAGGGGGAATCGGGTGAAAAACTGTTTTTT.

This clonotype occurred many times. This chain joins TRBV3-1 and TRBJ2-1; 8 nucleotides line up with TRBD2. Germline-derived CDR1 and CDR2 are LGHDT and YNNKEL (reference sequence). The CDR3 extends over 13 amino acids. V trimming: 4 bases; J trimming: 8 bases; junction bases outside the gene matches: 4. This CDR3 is CASSRVGGDEQFF. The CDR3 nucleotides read TGTGCCAGCAGCCGAGTCGGGGGGGATGAGCAGTTCTTC.

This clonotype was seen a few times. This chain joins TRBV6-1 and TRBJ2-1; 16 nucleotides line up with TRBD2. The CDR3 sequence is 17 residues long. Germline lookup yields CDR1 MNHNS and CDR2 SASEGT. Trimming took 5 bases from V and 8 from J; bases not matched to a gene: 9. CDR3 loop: CASSPGLAGGRGDEQFF. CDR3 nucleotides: TGTGCCAGCAGTCCGGGACTAGCGGGAGGGCGTGGAGATGAGCAGTTCTTC.

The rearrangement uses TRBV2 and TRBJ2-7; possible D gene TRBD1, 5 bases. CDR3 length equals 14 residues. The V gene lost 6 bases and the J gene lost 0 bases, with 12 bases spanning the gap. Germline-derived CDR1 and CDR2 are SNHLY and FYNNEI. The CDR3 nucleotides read TGTGCCAGCAGACGACAGTTGGCCTCCTACGAGCAGTACTTC. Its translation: CASRRQLASYEQYF.